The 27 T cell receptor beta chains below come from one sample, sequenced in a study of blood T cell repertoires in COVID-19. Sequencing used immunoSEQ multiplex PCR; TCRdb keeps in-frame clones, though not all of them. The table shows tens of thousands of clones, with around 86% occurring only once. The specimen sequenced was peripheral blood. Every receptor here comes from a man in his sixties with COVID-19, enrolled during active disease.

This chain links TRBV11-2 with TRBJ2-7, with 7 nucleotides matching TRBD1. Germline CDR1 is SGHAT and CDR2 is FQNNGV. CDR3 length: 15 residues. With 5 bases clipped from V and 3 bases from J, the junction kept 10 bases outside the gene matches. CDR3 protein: CASSNPPGQDYEQYF. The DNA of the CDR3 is TGTGCCAGCAGCAACCCCCCCGGACAGGACTACGAGCAGTACTTC.

CDR3 nucleotides: TGTGCCAGCAGCTTGCCCGGGGTTGGCTACAATGAGCAGTTCTTC. Its protein product is CASSLPGVGYNEQFF. V usage is TRBV5-6 and J usage is TRBJ2-1; a weak D match, TRBD2 (5 bases). The CDR3 contains 15 residues. Trimming took off 1 base at V and 3 bases at J, with 11 bases between the two ends. The germline V gene encodes CDR1 SGHDT and CDR2 YYEEEE.

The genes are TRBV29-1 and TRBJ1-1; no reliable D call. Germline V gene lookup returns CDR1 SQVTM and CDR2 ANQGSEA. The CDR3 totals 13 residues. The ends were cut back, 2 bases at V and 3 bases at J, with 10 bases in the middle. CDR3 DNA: TGCAGCGTTGAATTAGCCGCGGACACTGAAGCTTTCTTT. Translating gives CSVELAADTEAFF.

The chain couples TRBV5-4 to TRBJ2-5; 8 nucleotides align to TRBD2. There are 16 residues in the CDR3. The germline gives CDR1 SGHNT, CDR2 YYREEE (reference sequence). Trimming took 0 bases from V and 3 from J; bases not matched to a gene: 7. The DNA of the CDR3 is TGTGCCAGCAGCTTGGGGGGCGGGAGGCGTGAAGAGACCCAGTACTTC. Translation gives CASSLGGGRREETQYF. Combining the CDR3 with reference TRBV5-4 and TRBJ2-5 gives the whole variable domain ETGVTQSPTHLIKTRGQQVTLRCSSQSGHNTVSWYQQALGQGPQFIFQYYREEENGRGNFPPRFSGLQFPNYSSELNVNALELDDSALYLCASSLGGGRREETQYFGPGTRLLVL.

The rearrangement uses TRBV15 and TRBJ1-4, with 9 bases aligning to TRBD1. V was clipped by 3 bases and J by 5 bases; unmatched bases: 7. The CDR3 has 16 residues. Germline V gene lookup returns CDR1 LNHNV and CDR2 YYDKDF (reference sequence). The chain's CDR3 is CATSSEGQGRNEKLFF. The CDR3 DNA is TGTGCCACCAGCAGTGAGGGACAGGGCAGAAATGAAAAACTGTTTTTT.

The CDR3 protein is CASSQDPGLGPQHF. In nucleotides, the CDR3 is TGCGCCAGCAGCCAAGACCCGGGTTTAGGGCCCCAGCATTTT. This chain uses TRBV4-3 with TRBJ1-5; the D is unclear. Trimming stripped 0 bases from V and 9 bases from J, with 12 bases between. Germline CDR1 and CDR2: LGHNA and YSLEER. This CDR3 is 14 amino acids long.

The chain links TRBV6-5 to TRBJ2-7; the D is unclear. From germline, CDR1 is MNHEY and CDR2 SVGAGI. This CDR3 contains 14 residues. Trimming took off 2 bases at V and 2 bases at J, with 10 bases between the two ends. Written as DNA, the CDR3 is TGTGCCAGCAGTTACAGTATGCAGACCTACGAGCAGTACTTC. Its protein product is CASSYSMQTYEQYF.

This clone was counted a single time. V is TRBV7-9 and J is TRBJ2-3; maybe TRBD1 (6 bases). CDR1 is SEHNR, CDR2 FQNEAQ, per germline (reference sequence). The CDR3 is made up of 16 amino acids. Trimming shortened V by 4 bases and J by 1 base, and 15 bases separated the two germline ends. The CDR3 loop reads CASSSYRDKGTDTQYF. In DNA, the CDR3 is TGTGCCAGCAGCTCATACCGGGACAAGGGCACAGATACGCAGTATTTT.

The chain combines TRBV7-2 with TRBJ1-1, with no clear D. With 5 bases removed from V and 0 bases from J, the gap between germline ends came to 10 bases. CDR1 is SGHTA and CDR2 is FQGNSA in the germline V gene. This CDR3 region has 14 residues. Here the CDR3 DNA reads TGTGCCAGCAGCCGCCCGGGTCTGAACACTGAAGCTTTCTTT. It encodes CASSRPGLNTEAFF.

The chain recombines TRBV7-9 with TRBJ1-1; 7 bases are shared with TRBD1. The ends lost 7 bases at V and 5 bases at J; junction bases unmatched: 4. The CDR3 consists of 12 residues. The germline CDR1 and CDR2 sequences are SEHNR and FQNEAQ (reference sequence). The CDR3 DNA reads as TGTGCCAGCAACTTCAGGGGGACTGAAGCTTTCTTT. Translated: CASNFRGTEAFF.

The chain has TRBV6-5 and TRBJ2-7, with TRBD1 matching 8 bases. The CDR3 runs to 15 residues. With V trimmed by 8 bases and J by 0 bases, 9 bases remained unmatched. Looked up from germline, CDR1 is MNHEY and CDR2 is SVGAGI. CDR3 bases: TGTGCCAGCGGACCCCAGGGGGCAGACTCCTACGAGCAGTACTTC. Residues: CASGPQGADSYEQYF.

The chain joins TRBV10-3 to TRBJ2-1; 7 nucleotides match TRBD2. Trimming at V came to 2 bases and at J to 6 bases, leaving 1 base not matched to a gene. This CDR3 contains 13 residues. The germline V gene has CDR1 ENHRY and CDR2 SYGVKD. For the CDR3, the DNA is TGTGCCATCAGTGAGCTAGCGGTCAATGAGCAGTTCTTC. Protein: CAISELAVNEQFF.

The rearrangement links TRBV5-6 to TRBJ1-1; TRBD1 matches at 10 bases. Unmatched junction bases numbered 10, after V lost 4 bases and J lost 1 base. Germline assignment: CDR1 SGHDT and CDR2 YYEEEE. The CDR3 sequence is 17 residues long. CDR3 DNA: TGTGCCAGCAGCCGGGAGGGGACAGGGGATCCGAACACTGAAGCTTTCTTT. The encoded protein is CASSREGTGDPNTEAFF.

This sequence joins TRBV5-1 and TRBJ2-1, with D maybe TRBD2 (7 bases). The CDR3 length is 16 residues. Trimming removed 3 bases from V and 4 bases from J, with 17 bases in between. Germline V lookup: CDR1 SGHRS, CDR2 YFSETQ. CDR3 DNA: TGCGCCAGCAGCTGGCAAAGGGGGAGGGGGTACAATGAGCAGTTCTTC. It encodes CASSWQRGRGYNEQFF.

The CDR3 DNA follows: TGTGCCAGCAGCTCTGGCGGGGTGTACAATGAGCAGTTCTTC. Translated: CASSSGGVYNEQFF. The chain recombines TRBV5-5 with TRBJ2-1; D is possibly TRBD2 (6 bases). From germline, CDR1 is SGHKS and CDR2 YYEKEE (reference sequence). V dropped 3 bases and J dropped 4 bases, with 11 bases sitting between them. The CDR3 has 14 amino acids.

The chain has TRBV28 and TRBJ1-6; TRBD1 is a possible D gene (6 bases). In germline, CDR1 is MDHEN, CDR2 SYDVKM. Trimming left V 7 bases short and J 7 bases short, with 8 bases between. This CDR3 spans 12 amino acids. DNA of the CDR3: TGTGCCAGCACCACAGGGAATTCACCCCTCCACTTT. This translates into CASTTGNSPLHF. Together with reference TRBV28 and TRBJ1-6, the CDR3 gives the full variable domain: DVKVTQSSRYLVKRTGEKVFLECVQDMDHENMFWYRQDPGLGLRLIYFSYDVKMKEKGDIPEGYSVSREKKERFSLILESASTNQTSMYLCASTTGNSPLHFGNGTRLTVT.

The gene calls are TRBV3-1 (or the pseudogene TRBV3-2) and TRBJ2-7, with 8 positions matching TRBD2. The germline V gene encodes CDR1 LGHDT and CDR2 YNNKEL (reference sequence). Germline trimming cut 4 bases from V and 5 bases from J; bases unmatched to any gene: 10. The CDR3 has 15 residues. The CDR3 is CASSPWAGGTNEQYF. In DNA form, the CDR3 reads TGTGCCAGCAGCCCGTGGGCGGGAGGAACAAACGAGCAGTACTTC.

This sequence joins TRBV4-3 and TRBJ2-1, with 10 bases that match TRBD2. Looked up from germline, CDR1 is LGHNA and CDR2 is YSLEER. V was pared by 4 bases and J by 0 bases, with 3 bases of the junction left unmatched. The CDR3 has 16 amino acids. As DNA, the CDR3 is TGCGCCAGCAGCCGCCTAGCGGGGGACTCCTACAATGAGCAGTTCTTC. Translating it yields CASSRLAGDSYNEQFF.

CDR3: CASSLQPESTDTQYF. The CDR3, as DNA: TGTGCCAGCAGTTTACAACCGGAGAGCACAGATACGCAGTATTTT. The chain recombines TRBV6-5 with TRBJ2-3; D not certain. Trimming removed 4 bases from V and 0 bases from J, with 11 bases in between. The CDR3 is 15 residues long. CDR1 is MNHEY and CDR2 is SVGAGI in the germline V gene.

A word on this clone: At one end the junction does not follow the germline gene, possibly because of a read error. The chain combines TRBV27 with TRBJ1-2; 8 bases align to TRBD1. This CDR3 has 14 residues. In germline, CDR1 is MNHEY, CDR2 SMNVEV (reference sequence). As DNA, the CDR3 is TGTGCCAGCATCCCAGGGGGCGCTAAGTATGGCTACACCTTC. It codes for CASIPGGAKYGYTF.

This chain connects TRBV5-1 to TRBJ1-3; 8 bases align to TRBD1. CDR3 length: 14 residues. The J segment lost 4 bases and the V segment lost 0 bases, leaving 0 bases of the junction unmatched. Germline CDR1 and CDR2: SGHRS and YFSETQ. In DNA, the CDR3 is TGCGCCAGCAGCTTGGGGGACAGGGGAAACACCATATATTTT. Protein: CASSLGDRGNTIYF.

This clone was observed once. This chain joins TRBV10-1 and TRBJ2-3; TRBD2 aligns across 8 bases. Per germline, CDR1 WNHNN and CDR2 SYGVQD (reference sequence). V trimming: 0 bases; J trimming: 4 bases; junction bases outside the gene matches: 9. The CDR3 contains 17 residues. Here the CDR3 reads CASSESSSSGSPDTQYF. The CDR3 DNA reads TGCGCCAGCAGTGAGTCCTCCTCAAGCGGGAGCCCAGATACGCAGTATTTT.

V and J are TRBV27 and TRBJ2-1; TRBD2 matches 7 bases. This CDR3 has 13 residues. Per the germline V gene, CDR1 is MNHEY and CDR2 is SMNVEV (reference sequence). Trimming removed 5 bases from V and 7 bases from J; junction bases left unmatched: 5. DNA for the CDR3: TGTGCCAGCAGTCGACTAGCTGGTAATGAGCAGTTCTTC. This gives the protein CASSRLAGNEQFF.

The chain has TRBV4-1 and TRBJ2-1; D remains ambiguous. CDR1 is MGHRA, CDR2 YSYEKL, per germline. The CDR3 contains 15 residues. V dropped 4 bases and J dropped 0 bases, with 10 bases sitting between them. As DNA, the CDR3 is TGCGCCAGCAGCCTTAGTCCGAGCTCCTACAATGAGCAGTTCTTC. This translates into CASSLSPSSYNEQFF.

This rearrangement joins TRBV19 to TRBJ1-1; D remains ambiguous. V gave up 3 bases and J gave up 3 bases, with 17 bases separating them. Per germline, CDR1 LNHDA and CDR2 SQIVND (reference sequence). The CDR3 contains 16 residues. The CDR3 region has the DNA TGTGCCAGTAGTATTGAGTGGGCAGCAGTGGACACTGAAGCTTTCTTT. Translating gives CASSIEWAAVDTEAFF.

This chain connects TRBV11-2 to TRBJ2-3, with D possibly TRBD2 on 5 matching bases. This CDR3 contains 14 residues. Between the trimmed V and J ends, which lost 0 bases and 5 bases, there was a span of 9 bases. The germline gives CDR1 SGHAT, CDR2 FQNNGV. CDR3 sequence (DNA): TGTGCCAGCAGCTTAGATCTTGCGGGAGATACGCAGTATTTT. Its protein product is CASSLDLAGDTQYF.

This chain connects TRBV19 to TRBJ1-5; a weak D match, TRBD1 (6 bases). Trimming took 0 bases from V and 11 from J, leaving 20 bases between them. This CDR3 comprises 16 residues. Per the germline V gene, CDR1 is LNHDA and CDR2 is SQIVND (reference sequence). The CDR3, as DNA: TGTGCCAGTAGTATAGATAACAGGGTATTTGTTGAAGCCCAGCATTTT. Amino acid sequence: CASSIDNRVFVEAQHF.